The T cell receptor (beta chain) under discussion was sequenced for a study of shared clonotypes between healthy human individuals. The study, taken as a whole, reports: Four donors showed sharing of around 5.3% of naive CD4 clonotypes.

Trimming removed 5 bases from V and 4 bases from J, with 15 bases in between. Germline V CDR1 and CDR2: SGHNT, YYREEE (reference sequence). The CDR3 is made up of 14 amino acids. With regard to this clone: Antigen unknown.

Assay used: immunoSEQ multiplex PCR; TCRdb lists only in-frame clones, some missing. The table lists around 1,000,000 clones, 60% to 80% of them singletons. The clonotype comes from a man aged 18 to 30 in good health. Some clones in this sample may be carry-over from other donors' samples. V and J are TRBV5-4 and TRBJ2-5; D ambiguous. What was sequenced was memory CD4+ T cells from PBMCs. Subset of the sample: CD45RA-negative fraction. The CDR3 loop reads CASSPRTTGETQYF. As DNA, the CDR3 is TGTGCCAGCAGTCCGCGTACGACTGGAGAGACCCAGTACTTC.